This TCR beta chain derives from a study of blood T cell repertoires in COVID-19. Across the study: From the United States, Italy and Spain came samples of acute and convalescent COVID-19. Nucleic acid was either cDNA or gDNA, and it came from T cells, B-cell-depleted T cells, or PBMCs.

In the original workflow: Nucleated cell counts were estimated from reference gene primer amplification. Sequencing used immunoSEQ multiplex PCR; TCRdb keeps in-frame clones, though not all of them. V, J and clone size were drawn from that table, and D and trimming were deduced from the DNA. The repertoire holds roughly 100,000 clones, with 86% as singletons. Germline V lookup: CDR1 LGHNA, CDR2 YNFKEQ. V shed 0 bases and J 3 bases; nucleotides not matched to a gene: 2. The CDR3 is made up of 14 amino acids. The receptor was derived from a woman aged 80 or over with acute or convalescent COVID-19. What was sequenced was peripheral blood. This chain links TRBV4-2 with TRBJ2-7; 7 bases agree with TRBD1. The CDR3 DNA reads TGTGCCAGCAGCCAAGAGAGGGACAGCTACGAGCAGTACTTC. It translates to CASSQERDSYEQYF.